This entry is about one T cell receptor beta chain. Its target is unknown. These data are taken from a study of OX40 agonist ivuxolimab in advanced cancers. General study results and limits: Relative to CD4+ cells, CD8+ T cells on average had more expanded clones.

Germline V lookup: CDR1 SGDLS, CDR2 YYNGEE. Trimming pared 2 bases from V and 8 bases from J, leaving 10 bases between. The CDR3 is made up of 13 amino acids. The table came from immunoSEQ multiplex PCR; TCRdb's copy has only in-frame clones and leaves some out. Here the sample spans roughly 92,000 clones, 84% being singletons. Sequenced here: CD4+ or CD8+ T cells sorted from blood, sampled in a trial of the OX40 agonist ivuxolimab. The chain recombines TRBV9 with TRBJ2-2, with no clear D. The receptor was derived from an adult with an advanced solid tumor such as melanoma, head and neck, liver or kidney cancer. The CDR3 loop reads CASSVIGVGELFF. As DNA, the CDR3 is TGTGCCAGCAGCGTCATCGGCGTAGGGGAGCTGTTTTTT.